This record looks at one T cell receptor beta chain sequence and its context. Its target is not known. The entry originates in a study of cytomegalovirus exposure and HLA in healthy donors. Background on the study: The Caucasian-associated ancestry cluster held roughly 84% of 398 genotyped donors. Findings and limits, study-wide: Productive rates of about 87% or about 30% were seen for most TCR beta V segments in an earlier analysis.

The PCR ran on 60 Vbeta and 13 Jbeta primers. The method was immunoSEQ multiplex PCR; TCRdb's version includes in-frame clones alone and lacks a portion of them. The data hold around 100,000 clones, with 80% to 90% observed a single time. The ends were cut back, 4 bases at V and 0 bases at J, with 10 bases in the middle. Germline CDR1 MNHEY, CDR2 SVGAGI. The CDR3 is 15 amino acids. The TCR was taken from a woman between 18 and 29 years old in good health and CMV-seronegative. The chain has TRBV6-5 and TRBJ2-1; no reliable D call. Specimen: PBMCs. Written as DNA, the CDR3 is TGTGCCAGCAGTTTATCGCAGTTCTCCTACAATGAGCAGTTCTTC. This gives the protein CASSLSQFSYNEQFF.